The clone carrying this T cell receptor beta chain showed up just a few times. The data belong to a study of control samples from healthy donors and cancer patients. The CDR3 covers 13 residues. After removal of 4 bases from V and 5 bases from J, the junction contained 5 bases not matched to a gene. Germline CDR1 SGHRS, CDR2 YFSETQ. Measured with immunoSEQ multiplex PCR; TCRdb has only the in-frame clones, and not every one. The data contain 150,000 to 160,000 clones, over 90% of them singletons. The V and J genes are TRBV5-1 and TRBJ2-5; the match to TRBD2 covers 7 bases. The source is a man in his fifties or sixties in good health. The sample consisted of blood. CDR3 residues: CASSVGLVETQYF. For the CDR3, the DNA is TGCGCCAGCAGCGTTGGACTAGTGGAGACCCAGTACTTC.